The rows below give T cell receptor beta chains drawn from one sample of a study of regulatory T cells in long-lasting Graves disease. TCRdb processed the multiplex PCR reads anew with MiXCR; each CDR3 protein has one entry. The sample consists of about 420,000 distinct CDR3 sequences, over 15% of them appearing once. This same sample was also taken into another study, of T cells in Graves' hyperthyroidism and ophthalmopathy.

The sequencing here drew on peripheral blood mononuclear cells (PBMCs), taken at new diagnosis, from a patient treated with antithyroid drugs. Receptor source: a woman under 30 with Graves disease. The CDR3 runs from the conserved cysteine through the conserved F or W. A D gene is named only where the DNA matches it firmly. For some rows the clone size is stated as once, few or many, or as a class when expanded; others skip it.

CDR3: CASISRTEYLSDTQYF; DNA: TGTGCCAGCATTAGTAGGACAGAGTATCTGTCAGATACGCAGTATTTT; size: many; V: TRBV28; J: TRBJ2-3; D: NA
CDR3: CASSSHRETNEKLFF; DNA: TGTGCCAGCAGCTCCCACAGAGAAACTAATGAAAAACTGTTTTTT; size: NA; V: TRBV7-2; J: TRBJ1-4; D: NA
CDR3: CASTREGLGYTF; DNA: TGTGCCAGCACCCGAGAGGGGCTCGGCTACACCTTC; size: many; V: TRBV11-2; J: TRBJ1-2; D: NA
CDR3: CSVPGTSGRGGANVLTF; DNA: TGCAGCGTCCCCGGGACTAGCGGGAGGGGTGGGGCCAACGTCCTGACTTTC; size: NA; V: TRBV29-1; J: TRBJ2-6; D: TRBD2
CDR3: CSVEGRGSRANVLTF; DNA: TGCAGCGTTGAGGGTCGGGGCAGCCGGGCCAACGTCCTGACTTTC; size: NA; V: TRBV29-1; J: TRBJ2-6; D: NA
CDR3: CASTNRAVHSTTDTQYF; DNA: TGTGCCAGCACAAACCGGGCAGTACACTCGACTACAGATACGCAGTATTTT; size: many; V: TRBV28; J: TRBJ2-3; D: NA
CDR3: CASSRQGASGYTF; DNA: TGTGCCAGCAGCCGACAGGGGGCTAGTGGCTACACCTTC; size: NA; V: TRBV3-1; J: TRBJ1-2; D: TRBD1
CDR3: CASSPLLGGANVLTF; DNA: TGTGCCAGCAGCCCCCTATTGGGTGGGGCCAACGTCCTGACTTTC; size: few; V: TRBV7-3; J: TRBJ2-6; D: NA
CDR3: CVSSYSAGGWSDTQYF; DNA: TGTGTCAGCAGTTACTCGGCAGGGGGCTGGTCAGATACGCAGTATTTT; size: NA; V: TRBV6-5; J: TRBJ2-3; D: TRBD1
CDR3: CASSSQTPGTSGFYNEQFF; DNA: TGTGCCAGCAGTTCCCAAACGCCAGGGACTAGCGGTTTCTACAATGAGCAGTTCTTC; size: few; V: TRBV27; J: TRBJ2-1; D: TRBD2
CDR3: CASSLPGQENSPLHF; DNA: TGTGCCAGCAGCCTGCCGGGACAGGAGAATTCACCCCTCCACTTT; size: many; V: TRBV3-1; J: TRBJ1-6; D: TRBD1
CDR3: CASNKITGSNYGYTF; DNA: TGCGCCAGCAACAAGATAACAGGGAGTAACTATGGCTACACCTTC; size: few; V: TRBV5-1; J: TRBJ1-2; D: NA
CDR3: CASRKGLAGGIDTQYF; DNA: TGTGCCAGCAGAAAGGGACTAGCGGGAGGGATAGATACGCAGTATTTT; size: many; V: TRBV2; J: TRBJ2-3; D: TRBD2
CDR3: CASSISRGDGYTF; DNA: TGTGCCAGTAGTATATCCAGGGGAGATGGCTACACCTTC; size: NA; V: TRBV19; J: TRBJ1-2; D: NA
CDR3: CASSLTVAYEQYF; DNA: TGCGCCAGCAGCTTAACCGTAGCCTACGAGCAGTACTTC; size: many; V: TRBV5-1; J: TRBJ2-7; D: NA
CDR3: CASSLQARGPQHF; DNA: TGTGCCAGCAGCCTTCAAGCTCGGGGGCCCCAGCATTTT; size: NA; V: TRBV6-4; J: TRBJ1-5; D: NA
CDR3: CASSMGSNYNEQFF; DNA: TGTGCCAGTAGTATGGGGTCGAACTACAATGAGCAGTTCTTC; size: few; V: TRBV19; J: TRBJ2-1; D: NA
CDR3: CASIPPGRYYEQYF; DNA: TGTGCCAGCATTCCTCCGGGACGTTACTACGAGCAGTACTTC; size: NA; V: TRBV11-2; J: TRBJ2-7; D: NA
CDR3: CASSREGRTEAFF; DNA: TGTGCCAGCAGCCGAGAAGGCCGGACTGAAGCTTTCTTT; size: many; V: TRBV3-1; J: TRBJ1-1; D: NA
CDR3: CASSYPGISPEAFF; DNA: TGTGCCAGCAGTTACCCGGGGATTTCGCCTGAAGCTTTCTTT; size: few; V: TRBV6-5; J: TRBJ1-1; D: NA
CDR3: CASSLEAGADYEQYF; DNA: TGTGCTAGCAGCTTGGAGGCAGGAGCAGACTACGAGCAGTACTTC; size: NA; V: TRBV7-7; J: TRBJ2-7; D: NA
CDR3: CASSHPEGNYYEQYF; DNA: TGTGCCAGCAGCCACCCTGAGGGGAACTACTACGAGCAGTACTTC; size: many; V: TRBV7-2; J: TRBJ2-7; D: NA
CDR3: CASSIDRSGYNEQFF; DNA: TGTGCCAGTAGTATAGACCGGTCGGGCTACAATGAGCAGTTCTTC; size: few; V: TRBV19; J: TRBJ2-1; D: NA
CDR3: CASSAGFWEQYF; DNA: TGTGCCAGCTCGGCAGGGTTTTGGGAGCAGTACTTC; size: many; V: TRBV28; J: TRBJ2-7; D: NA
CDR3: CASWDSRSYNEQFF; DNA: TGTGCCAGTTGGGACTCCCGCTCCTACAATGAGCAGTTCTTC; size: many; V: TRBV11-2; J: TRBJ2-1; D: NA
CDR3: CASSYTSGSLYEQYF; DNA: TGCGCCAGCAGCTATACTAGCGGGAGTCTATACGAGCAGTACTTC; size: NA; V: TRBV5-1; J: TRBJ2-7; D: TRBD2
CDR3: CAWSVRQTEKLFF; DNA: TGTGCCTGGAGTGTACGACAGACTGAAAAACTGTTTTTT; size: many; V: TRBV30; J: TRBJ1-4; D: NA
CDR3: CSALRTGADTQYF; DNA: TGCAGTGCTTTGAGGACAGGAGCAGATACGCAGTATTTT; size: few; V: TRBV20-1; J: TRBJ2-3; D: TRBD1
CDR3: CAISDLARDTQYF; DNA: TGTGCCATCAGTGATCTAGCGAGGGATACGCAGTATTTT; size: many; V: TRBV10-3; J: TRBJ2-3; D: NA
CDR3: CASSSTTGTGKNQPQHF; DNA: TGTGCCAGCAGTTCTACGACTGGGACAGGAAAAAATCAGCCCCAGCATTTT; size: NA; V: TRBV6-5; J: TRBJ1-5; D: TRBD1
CDR3: CASSFLLTYNEQFF; DNA: TGTGCCAGCAGTTTTCTGCTAACTTACAATGAGCAGTTCTTC; size: many; V: TRBV28; J: TRBJ2-1; D: NA
CDR3: CASSQGYTQYF; DNA: TGTGCCAGCAGCCAAGGGTACACGCAGTATTTT; size: many; V: TRBV11-2; J: TRBJ2-3; D: NA
CDR3: CASSFGFYGYTF; DNA: TGTGCCAGCAGCTTTGGATTCTATGGCTACACCTTC; size: few; V: TRBV7-9; J: TRBJ1-2; D: NA
CDR3: CASSMWQGIGLGQPQHF; DNA: TGTGCCAGTAGTATGTGGCAGGGTATTGGTTTGGGTCAGCCCCAGCATTTT; size: NA; V: TRBV19; J: TRBJ1-5; D: NA
CDR3: CSASILAGVSETQYF; DNA: TGCAGTGCTAGTATTCTAGCGGGAGTTAGTGAGACCCAGTACTTC; size: many; V: TRBV20-1; J: TRBJ2-5; D: TRBD2
CDR3: CASRLSGELENTEAFF; DNA: TGCGCCAGCAGACTATCAGGGGAATTGGAGAACACTGAAGCTTTCTTT; size: many; V: TRBV4-1; J: TRBJ1-1; D: NA
CDR3: CSARDRSGRDDETQYF; DNA: TGCAGTGCTAGAGATCGTAGCGGGAGGGACGATGAGACCCAGTACTTC; size: many; V: TRBV20-1; J: TRBJ2-5; D: TRBD2
CDR3: CASNPRWGLAGGPYEQYF; DNA: TGTGCCAGCAATCCCCGATGGGGACTAGCGGGAGGGCCCTACGAGCAGTACTTC; size: NA; V: TRBV6-2/TRBV6-3; J: TRBJ2-7; D: TRBD2
CDR3: CASSEVGSGRSYNEQFF; DNA: TGTGCCAGCAGTGAAGTTGGTAGCGGCCGTTCCTACAATGAGCAGTTCTTC; size: many; V: TRBV2; J: TRBJ2-1; D: NA
CDR3: CASSRGPDTGELFF; DNA: TGTGCCAGCTCACGAGGGCCGGACACCGGGGAGCTGTTTTTT; size: few; V: TRBV2; J: TRBJ2-2; D: NA
CDR3: CASSLEGVNTEAFF; DNA: TGTGCCAGCAGCTTAGAAGGGGTGAACACTGAAGCTTTCTTT; size: many; V: TRBV11-2; J: TRBJ1-1; D: NA
CDR3: CASSTWTGTEQFF; DNA: TGTGCCAGCAGCACCTGGACAGGGACTGAGCAGTTCTTC; size: NA; V: TRBV9; J: TRBJ2-1; D: TRBD1
CDR3: CSADVQNYGYTF; DNA: TGCAGTGCTGACGTACAGAACTATGGCTACACCTTC; size: few; V: TRBV20-1; J: TRBJ1-2; D: NA
CDR3: CSVISPSYEQYF; DNA: TGCAGCGTAATTTCGCCTTCCTACGAGCAGTACTTC; size: few; V: TRBV29-1; J: TRBJ2-7; D: NA
CDR3: CASSGRGGNEQFF; DNA: TGTGCCAGCAGCGGCAGGGGTGGCAATGAGCAGTTCTTC; size: many; V: TRBV7-2; J: TRBJ2-1; D: NA
CDR3: CASSQGLAGVMDEQFF; DNA: TGTGCCAGCAGCCAAGGACTAGCGGGAGTTATGGATGAGCAGTTCTTC; size: many; V: TRBV3-1; J: TRBJ2-1; D: TRBD2
CDR3: CASSPPYYSPLHF; DNA: TGTGCCAGCAGCCCGCCCTATTATTCACCCCTCCACTTT; size: NA; V: TRBV5-5; J: TRBJ1-6; D: NA
CDR3: CASSRTGRSEQFF; DNA: TGTGCCAGCAGTCGGACAGGGCGTAGTGAGCAGTTCTTC; size: many; V: TRBV27; J: TRBJ2-1; D: TRBD1
CDR3: CASRRPGGSGELFF; DNA: TGTGCCAGCAGACGTCCCGGGGGCTCCGGGGAGCTGTTTTTT; size: many; V: TRBV28; J: TRBJ2-2; D: NA
CDR3: CASSLGRESYEQYF; DNA: TGTGCCAGCAGCTTAGGAAGGGAATCCTACGAGCAGTACTTC; size: many; V: TRBV11-2; J: TRBJ2-7; D: NA
CDR3: CASAEHYNEQFF; DNA: TGTGCTAGTGCGGAGCACTACAATGAGCAGTTCTTC; size: many; V: TRBV12-5; J: TRBJ2-1; D: NA
CDR3: CASSFGRESTGELFF; DNA: TGCGCCAGCAGCTTTGGGCGGGAGAGCACCGGGGAGCTGTTTTTT; size: NA; V: TRBV5-1; J: TRBJ2-2; D: TRBD2
CDR3: CASSLERSNYEQYF; DNA: TGTGCCAGCAGCCTGGAGCGGAGCAACTACGAGCAGTACTTC; size: NA; V: TRBV7-2; J: TRBJ2-7; D: NA
CDR3: CASSHGTGTGANVLTF; DNA: TGTGCCAGCAGTCACGGGACAGGGACTGGGGCCAACGTCCTGACTTTC; size: many; V: TRBV12-3/TRBV12-4; J: TRBJ2-6; D: TRBD1
CDR3: CASSASRGSPLHF; DNA: TGTGCCAGCAGTGCTAGTCGAGGGTCACCCCTCCACTTT; size: NA; V: TRBV27; J: TRBJ1-6; D: NA
CDR3: CASSFRLHYGYTF; DNA: TGTGCCAGCAGTTTTAGACTTCACTATGGCTACACCTTC; size: many; V: TRBV28; J: TRBJ1-2; D: NA
CDR3: CASSLGEGVPLHF; DNA: TGTGCCAGCAGCTTGGGTGAGGGTGTACCCCTCCACTTT; size: few; V: TRBV5-5; J: TRBJ1-6; D: NA
CDR3: CATSRATSGSGNEQFF; DNA: TGTGCCACCAGCAGAGCGACTAGCGGGAGCGGCAATGAGCAGTTCTTC; size: NA; V: TRBV15; J: TRBJ2-1; D: TRBD2
CDR3: CASSPSKNGNTIYF; DNA: TGTGCCAGCAGCCCGTCGAAAAATGGAAACACCATATATTTT; size: few; V: TRBV3-1; J: TRBJ1-3; D: NA